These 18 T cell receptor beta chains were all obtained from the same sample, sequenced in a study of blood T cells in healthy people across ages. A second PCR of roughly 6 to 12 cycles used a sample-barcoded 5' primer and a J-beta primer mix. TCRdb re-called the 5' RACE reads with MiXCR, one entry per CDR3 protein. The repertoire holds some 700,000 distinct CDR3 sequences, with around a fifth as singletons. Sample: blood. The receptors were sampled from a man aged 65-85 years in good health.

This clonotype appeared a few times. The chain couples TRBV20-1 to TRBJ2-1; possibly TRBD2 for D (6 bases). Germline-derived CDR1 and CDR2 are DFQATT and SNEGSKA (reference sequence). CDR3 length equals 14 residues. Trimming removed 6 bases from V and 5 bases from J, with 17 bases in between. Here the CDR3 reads CSAKFGTGNNEQFF. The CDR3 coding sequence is TGCAGTGCCAAATTCGGGACTGGTAACAATGAGCAGTTCTTC.

CDR3 sequence (DNA): TGTGCCAGCAGGGAGTCTACTAGCGGGAGAGATCAGTTCTTC. Amino acid sequence: CASRESTSGRDQFF. The V call is TRBV12-3 or TRBV12-4, the J call TRBJ2-1; 11 positions agree with TRBD2. The CDR3 has 14 residues. The junction had 11 bases not matched to a gene; V was cut back by 6 bases and J by 13 bases.

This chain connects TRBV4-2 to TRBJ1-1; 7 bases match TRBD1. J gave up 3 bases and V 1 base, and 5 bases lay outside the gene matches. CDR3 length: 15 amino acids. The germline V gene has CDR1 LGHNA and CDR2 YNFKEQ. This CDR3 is CASSQVWQGDTEAFF. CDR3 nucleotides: TGTGCCAGCAGCCAAGTTTGGCAGGGGGACACTGAAGCTTTCTTT.

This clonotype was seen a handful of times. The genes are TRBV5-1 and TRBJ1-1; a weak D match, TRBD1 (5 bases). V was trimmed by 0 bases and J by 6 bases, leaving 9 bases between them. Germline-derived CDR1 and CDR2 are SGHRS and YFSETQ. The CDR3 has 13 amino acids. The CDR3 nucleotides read TGCGCCAGCAGCTTGGCCGGGACGGCTGAAGCTTTCTTT. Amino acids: CASSLAGTAEAFF.

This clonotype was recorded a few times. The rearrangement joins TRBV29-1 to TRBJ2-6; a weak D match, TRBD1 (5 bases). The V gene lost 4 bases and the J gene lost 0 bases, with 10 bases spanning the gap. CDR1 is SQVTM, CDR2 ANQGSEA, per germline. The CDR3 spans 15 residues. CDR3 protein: CSVGGGNSGANVLTF. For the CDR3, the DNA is TGCAGCGTTGGGGGCGGTAACTCTGGGGCCAACGTCCTGACTTTC.

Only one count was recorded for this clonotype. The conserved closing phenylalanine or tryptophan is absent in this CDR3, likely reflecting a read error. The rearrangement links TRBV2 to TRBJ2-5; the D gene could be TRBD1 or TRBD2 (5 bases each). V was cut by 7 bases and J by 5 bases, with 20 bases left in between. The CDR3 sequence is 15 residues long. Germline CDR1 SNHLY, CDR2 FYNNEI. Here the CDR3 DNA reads TGTGCCAGCACTCTCCGAGGGACCACAGTGGAGACCCAGTACGTC. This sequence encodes CASTLRGTTVETQYV.

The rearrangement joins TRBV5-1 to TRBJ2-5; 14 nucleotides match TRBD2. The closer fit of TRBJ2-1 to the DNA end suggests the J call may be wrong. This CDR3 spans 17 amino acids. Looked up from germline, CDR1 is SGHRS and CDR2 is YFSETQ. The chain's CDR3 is CASSSGVGTSGSHEQFF. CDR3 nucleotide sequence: TGCGCCAGCAGCTCCGGGGTGGGGACTAGCGGGAGTCATGAGCAGTTCTTC.

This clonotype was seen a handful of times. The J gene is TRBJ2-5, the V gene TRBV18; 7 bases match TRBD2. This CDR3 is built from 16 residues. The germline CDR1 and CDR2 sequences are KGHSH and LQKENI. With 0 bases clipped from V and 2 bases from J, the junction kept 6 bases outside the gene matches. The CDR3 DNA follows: TGTGCCAGCTCACCACCGGAGGGACTACTACAAGAGACCCAGTACTTC. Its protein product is CASSPPEGLLQETQYF.

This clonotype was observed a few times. In DNA form, the CDR3 reads TGTGCCAGCAGCCTAGATAGGGGGCATTCACCCCTCCACTTT. Translating gives CASSLDRGHSPLHF. The rearrangement links TRBV28 to TRBJ1-6; 7 nucleotides match TRBD1. Germline V gene lookup returns CDR1 MDHEN and CDR2 SYDVKM. Germline trimming cut 6 bases from V and 8 bases from J; bases unmatched to any gene: 7. This CDR3 contains 14 residues.

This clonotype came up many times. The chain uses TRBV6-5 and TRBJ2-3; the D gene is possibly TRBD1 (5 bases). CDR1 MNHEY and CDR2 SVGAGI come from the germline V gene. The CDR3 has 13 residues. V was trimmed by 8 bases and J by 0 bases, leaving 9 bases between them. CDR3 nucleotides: TGTGCCAGCTTAGGGGATAGCACAGATACGCAGTATTTT. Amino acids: CASLGDSTDTQYF.

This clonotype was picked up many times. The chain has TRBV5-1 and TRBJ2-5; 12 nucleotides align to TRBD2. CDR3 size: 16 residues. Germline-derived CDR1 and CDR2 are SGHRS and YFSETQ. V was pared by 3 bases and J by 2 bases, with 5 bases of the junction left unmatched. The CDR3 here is CASSSTSGGIQETQYF. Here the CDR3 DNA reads TGCGCCAGCAGCTCGACTAGCGGGGGAATTCAAGAGACCCAGTACTTC.

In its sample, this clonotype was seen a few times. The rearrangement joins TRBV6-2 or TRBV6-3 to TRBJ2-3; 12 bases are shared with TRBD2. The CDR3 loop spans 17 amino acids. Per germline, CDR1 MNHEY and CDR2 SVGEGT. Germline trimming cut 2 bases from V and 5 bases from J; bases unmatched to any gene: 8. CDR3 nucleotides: TGTGCCAGCAGTTACCTAAGACTAGCGGGGGATGAAGATACGCAGTATTTT. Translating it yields CASSYLRLAGDEDTQYF.

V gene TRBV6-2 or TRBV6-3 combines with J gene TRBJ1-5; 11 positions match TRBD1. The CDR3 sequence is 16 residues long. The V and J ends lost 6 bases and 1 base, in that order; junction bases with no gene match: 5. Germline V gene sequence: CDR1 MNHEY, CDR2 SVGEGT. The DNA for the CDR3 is TGTGCCAGCAGCCGGACAGGGGGCGTGAGCAATCAGCCCCAGCATTTT. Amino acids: CASSRTGGVSNQPQHF.

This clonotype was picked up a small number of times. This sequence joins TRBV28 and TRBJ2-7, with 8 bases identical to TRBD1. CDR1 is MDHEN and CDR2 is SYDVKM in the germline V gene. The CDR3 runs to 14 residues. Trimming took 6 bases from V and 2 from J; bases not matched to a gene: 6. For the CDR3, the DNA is TGTGCCAGCAGCAAAACAGGGGGGCCCTACGAGCAGTACGTC. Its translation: CASSKTGGPYEQYV.

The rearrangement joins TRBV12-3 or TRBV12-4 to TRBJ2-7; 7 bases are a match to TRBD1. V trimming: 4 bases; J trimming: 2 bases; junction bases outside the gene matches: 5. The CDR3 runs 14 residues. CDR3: CASSSGTVAYEQYF. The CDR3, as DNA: TGTGCCAGCAGTTCCGGGACAGTGGCCTACGAGCAGTACTTC.

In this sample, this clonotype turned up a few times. Here the CDR3 reads CASSLTVEQYF. CDR3 nucleotide sequence: TGTGCCAGCAGTTTAACGGTCGAGCAGTACTTC. The rearrangement links TRBV28 to TRBJ2-5; no definite D call. The J call may be mistaken, given a closer DNA end match to TRBJ2-7. The CDR3 is 11 amino acids. Germline CDR1 MDHEN, CDR2 SYDVKM.

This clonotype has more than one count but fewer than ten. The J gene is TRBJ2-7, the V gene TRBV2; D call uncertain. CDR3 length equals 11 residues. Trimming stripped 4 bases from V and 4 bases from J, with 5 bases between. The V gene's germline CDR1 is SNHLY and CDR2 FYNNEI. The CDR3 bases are TGTGCCAGCAGTGGGGAATACGAGCAGTACTTC. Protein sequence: CASSGEYEQYF.

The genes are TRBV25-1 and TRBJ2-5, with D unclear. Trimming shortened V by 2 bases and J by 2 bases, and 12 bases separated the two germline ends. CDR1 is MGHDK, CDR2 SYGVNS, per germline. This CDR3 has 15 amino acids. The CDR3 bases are TGTGCCAGCAGTGAAATCAAAACTACACAAGAGACCCAGTACTTC. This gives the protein CASSEIKTTQETQYF.